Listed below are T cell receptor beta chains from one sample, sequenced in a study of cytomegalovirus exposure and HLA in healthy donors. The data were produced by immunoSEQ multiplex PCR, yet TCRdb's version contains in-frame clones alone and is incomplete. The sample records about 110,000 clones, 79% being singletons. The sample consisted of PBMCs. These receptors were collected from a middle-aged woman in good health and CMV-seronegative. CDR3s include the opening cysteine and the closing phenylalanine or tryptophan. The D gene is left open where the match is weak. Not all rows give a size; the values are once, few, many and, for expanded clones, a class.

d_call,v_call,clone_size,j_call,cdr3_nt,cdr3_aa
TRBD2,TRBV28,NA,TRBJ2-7,TGTGCCAGCAGTTGGGGACTAGCGGGAGGGAACTCCTACGAGCAGTACTTC,CASSWGLAGGNSYEQYF
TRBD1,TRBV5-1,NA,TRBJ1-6,TGCGCCAGCAGCTTATCCACAGGGGGAATATCCTATAATTCACCCCTCCACTTT,CASSLSTGGISYNSPLHF
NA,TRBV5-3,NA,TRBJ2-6,TGTGCCAGAAGCCCGGGCCCAACCAGGGTTACCAGCTCTGGGGCCAACGTCCTGACTTTC,CARSPGPTRVTSSGANVLTF
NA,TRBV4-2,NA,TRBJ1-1,TGTGCCAGCAGCCAAGATTTGGCGGGCTCGAACACTGAAGCTTTCTTT,CASSQDLAGSNTEAFF
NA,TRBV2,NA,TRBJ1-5,TGTGCCAGCACGGGCGATCGGCAGGGGTATCAACCCCAGCATTTT,CASTGDRQGYQPQHF
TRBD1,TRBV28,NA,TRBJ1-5,TGTGCCAGCAGTTTTCAGGGGGGCCGGAATCAGCCCCAGCATTTT,CASSFQGGRNQPQHF
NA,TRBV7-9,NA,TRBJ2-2,TGTTCCAGCAGCCCAGGACAAACGAACACCGGGGAGCTGTTTTTT,CSSSPGQTNTGELFF
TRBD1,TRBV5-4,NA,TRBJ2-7,TGTGCCAGCAGCGCGGGTCCGGGACAGGGCTTCTACGAGCAGTACTTC,CASSAGPGQGFYEQYF
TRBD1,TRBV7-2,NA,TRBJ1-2,TGTGCCAGCAGCTTAAGTTTCGGACAGGGGGCAGGCGGCTACACCTTC,CASSLSFGQGAGGYTF
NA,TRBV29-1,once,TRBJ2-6,TGCAGCGTTGAAGAAAGTCGAGTACCCAACGTCCTGACTTTC,CSVEESRVPNVLTF
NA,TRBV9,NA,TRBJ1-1,TGTGCCAGCAGCGCGCAGGGTCGCACTGAAGCTTTCTTT,CASSAQGRTEAFF
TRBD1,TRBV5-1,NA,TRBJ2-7,TGCGCCAGCAGCACTCCGGGACAGCCGGGTGAGCAGTACTTC,CASSTPGQPGEQYF
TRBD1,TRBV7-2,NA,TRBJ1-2,TGTGCCAGCAGCTTAGGACAGGGAGGACGAACCTACACCTTC,CASSLGQGGRTYTF
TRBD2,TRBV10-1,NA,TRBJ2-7,TGCGCCAGCAGTGAGCTACCTGGGAGTAGCGGGAGGGCCGAGCAGTACTTC,CASSELPGSSGRAEQYF
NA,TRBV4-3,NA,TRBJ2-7,TGCGCCAGCAGCCAATACCCCCGGGAGAAGGGCTACGAGCAGTACTTC,CASSQYPREKGYEQYF
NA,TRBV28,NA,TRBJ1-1,TGTGCCAGCAGTTTACCCGGAGGAACGGTCTCGACCACTGAAGCTTTCTTT,CASSLPGGTVSTTEAFF
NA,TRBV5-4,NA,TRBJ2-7,TGTGCCAGCAGGGCCGGGACGGGAGCCTACGAGCAGTACTTC,CASRAGTGAYEQYF
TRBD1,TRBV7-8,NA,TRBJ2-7,TGTGCCAGCAGCCAGGACAGGGGAGACGAGCAGTACTTC,CASSQDRGDEQYF
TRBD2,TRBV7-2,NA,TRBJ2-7,TGTGCCAGCAGCGCCCGACTAGCGGGGTACGAGCAGTACTTC,CASSARLAGYEQYF
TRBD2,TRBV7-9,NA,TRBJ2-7,TGTGCCAGCAGCTATCTAGCGGGAAGCGAGCAGTACTTC,CASSYLAGSEQYF
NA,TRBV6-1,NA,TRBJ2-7,TGTGCCAGCGTCCAGGGCAGTCCCTACGAGCAGTACTTC,CASVQGSPYEQYF
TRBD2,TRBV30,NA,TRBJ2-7,TGTGCCTGGAGTAGCGGGGGTAGCTACGAGCAGTACTTC,CAWSSGGSYEQYF